This T cell receptor (beta chain) originates from a study of T cell responses to AZD1222 COVID-19 vaccine. This CDR3 comprises 15 residues. The germline V gene has CDR1 MDHEN and CDR2 SYDVKM. Unmatched junction bases numbered 5, after V lost 2 bases and J lost 4 bases. Profiled with immunoSEQ multiplex PCR; TCRdb holds only in-frame clones, not every one. This sample has roughly 150,000 clones; about 91% occur once, and the top ten carry 3% to 4%. V and J are TRBV28 and TRBJ2-3; 8 nucleotides match TRBD1. The sequence was collected from an adult in good health. Source: peripheral blood, taken on day 0 of MenACWY control vaccination. CDR3 sequence (DNA): TGTGCCAGCAGTTTACGGAACAGGGGGGCAGATACGCAGTATTTT. Amino acids: CASSLRNRGADTQYF. The complete variable domain, with remaining parts taken from reference TRBV28 and TRBJ2-3, reads DVKVTQSSRYLVKRTGEKVFLECVQDMDHENMFWYRQDPGLGLRLIYFSYDVKMKEKGDIPEGYSVSREKKERFSLILESASTNQTSMYLCASSLRNRGADTQYFGPGTRLTVL.